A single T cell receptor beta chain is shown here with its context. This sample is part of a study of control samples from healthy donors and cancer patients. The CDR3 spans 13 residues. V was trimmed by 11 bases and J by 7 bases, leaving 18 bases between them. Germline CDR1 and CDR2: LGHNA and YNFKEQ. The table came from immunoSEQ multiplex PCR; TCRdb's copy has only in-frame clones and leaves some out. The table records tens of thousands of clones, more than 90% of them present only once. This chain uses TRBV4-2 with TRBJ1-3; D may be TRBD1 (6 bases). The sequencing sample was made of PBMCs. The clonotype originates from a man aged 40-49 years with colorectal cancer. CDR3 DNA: TGTGCCGTCCAGGCGGGGGCGGGCAACACCATATATTTT. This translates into CAVQAGAGNTIYF.